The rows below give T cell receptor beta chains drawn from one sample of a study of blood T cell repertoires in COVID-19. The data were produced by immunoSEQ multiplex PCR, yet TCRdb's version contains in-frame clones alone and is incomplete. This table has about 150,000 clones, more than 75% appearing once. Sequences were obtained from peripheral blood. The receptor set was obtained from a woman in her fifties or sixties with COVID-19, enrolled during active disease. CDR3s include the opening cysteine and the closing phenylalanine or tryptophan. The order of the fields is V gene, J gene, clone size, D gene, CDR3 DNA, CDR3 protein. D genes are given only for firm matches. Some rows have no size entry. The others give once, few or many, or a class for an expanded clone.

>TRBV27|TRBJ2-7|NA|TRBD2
TGTGCCAGCAGTTTCCGGGAGGGCTACGAGCAGTACTTC
CASSFREGYEQYF
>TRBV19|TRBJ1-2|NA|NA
TGTGCCAGTAGTCGTCGGACAGCTGCTTATGGCTACACCTTC
CASSRRTAAYGYTF
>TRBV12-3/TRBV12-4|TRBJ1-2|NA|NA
TGTGCCAGCAGTCCTCAGGGCGCCCTTGGCTACACCTTC
CASSPQGALGYTF
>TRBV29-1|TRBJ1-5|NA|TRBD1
TGCAGCGCCGCCGGGACAGGGGGAAGCAATCAGCCCCAGCATTTT
CSAAGTGGSNQPQHF
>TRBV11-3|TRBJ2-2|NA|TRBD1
TGTGCCAGCAGTCACAGGGGGGCGGCCGGGGAGCTGTTTTTT
CASSHRGAAGELFF
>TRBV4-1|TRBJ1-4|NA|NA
TGCGCCAGCAGCCAAGTCGTGGTGAGCCCTTACGCGATGGAACTGTTTTTT
CASSQVVVSPYAMELFF
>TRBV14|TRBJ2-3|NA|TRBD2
TGTGCCAGCAGCCAAGGATCCGGGGGGGCCGCGGATACGCAGTATTTT
CASSQGSGGAADTQYF
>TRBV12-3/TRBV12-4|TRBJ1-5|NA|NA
TGTGCCAGCAGTTTAACAGGGTATCAGCCCCAGCATTTT
CASSLTGYQPQHF
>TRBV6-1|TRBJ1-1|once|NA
TGTGCCAGCAGTGAAGCGAGGGGGACTGAAGCTTTCTTT
CASSEARGTEAFF
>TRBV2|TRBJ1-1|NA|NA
TGTGCCAGCAAAAAGGGCCGGGAGAACACTGAAGCTTTCTTT
CASKKGRENTEAFF
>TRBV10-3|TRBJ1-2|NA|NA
TGTGCCATCAGTGAAGGGGTCAGGAACTATGGCTACACCTTC
CAISEGVRNYGYTF
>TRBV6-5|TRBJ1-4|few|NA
TGTGCCAGCATCCTAATGGGGGGGAGTGAAAAACTGTTTTTT
CASILMGGSEKLFF
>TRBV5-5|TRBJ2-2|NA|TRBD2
TGTGCCAGCAGCCCGGAGCGGGGCTCGGGCGGGGAGCTGTTTTTT
CASSPERGSGGELFF
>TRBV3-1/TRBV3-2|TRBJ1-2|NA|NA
TGTGCCAGCAGCCCAGATCTAGCTAACTATGGCTACACCTTC
CASSPDLANYGYTF
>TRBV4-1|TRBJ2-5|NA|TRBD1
TGCGCCAGCAGCCAAACCGGGACAGGGAGGGAGACCCAGTACTTC
CASSQTGTGRETQYF
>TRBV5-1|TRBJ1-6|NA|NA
TGCGCCAGCAGCACCATACAGGGTTCACCCCTCCACTTT
CASSTIQGSPLHF
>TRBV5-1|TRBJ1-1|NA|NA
TGCGCCAGCAGCTTAAAGGGGCCACTCCTCATGAACACTGAAGCTTTCTTT
CASSLKGPLLMNTEAFF
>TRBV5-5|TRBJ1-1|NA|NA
TGTGCCAGCAGCTTATCAATCACTGAAGCTTTCTTT
CASSLSITEAFF
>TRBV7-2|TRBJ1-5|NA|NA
TGTGCCAGCAGCCTCCGGCCCGGGGGGGGCAATCAGCCCCAGCATTTT
CASSLRPGGGNQPQHF
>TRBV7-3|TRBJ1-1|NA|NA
TGTGCCAGCAGCTTTCTCGGGGGTGCGAACACTGAAGCTTTCTTT
CASSFLGGANTEAFF
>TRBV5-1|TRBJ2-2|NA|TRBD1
TGCGCCAGCAGCTTGGGTCACAGGGGTAACACCGGGGAGCTGTTTTTT
CASSLGHRGNTGELFF
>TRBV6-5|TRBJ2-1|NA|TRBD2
TGTGCCAGCAGTTACTCGCACGGGAGGTCCTACAATGAGCAGTTCTTC
CASSYSHGRSYNEQFF
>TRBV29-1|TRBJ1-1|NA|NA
TGCAGCGTTTCCGGGGGAGGGTTGGGCACTGAAGCTTTCTTT
CSVSGGGLGTEAFF
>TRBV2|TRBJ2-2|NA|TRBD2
TGTGCCAGCAGGCTAGCGGGGGGGCCCACCGGGGAGCTGTTTTTT
CASRLAGGPTGELFF
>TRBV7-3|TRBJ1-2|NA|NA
TGTGCCAGCAGCTTAGGGGGAGGTGGCTATGGCTACACCTTC
CASSLGGGGYGYTF
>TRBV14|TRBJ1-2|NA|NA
TGTGCCAGCAGCCCCCAGGGGTACTATGGCTACACCTTC
CASSPQGYYGYTF
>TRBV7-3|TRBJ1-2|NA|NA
TGTGCCAGCAGCCCTACAGGGAACTATGGCTACACCTTC
CASSPTGNYGYTF
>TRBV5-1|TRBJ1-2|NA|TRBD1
TGCGCCAGCAGCTCCACGACAGGGGTCGGCGGCTACACCTTC
CASSSTTGVGGYTF
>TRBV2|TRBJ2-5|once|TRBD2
TGTGCCAGCAGTGGGACTAGCGGGAGGTTATTGGACCAAGAGACCCAGTACTTC
CASSGTSGRLLDQETQYF
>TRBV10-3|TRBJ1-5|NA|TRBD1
TGTGCCATCAGTGAGCCGGGGTGGACAGGGTTTAGCAATCAGCCCCAGCATTTT
CAISEPGWTGFSNQPQHF
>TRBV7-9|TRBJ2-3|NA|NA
TGTGCCAGCAGCCATATACAGGCAGATACGCAGTATTTT
CASSHIQADTQYF
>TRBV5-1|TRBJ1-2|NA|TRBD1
TGCGCCAGCAGCTTGGTGGGACAGGGGGCGCCGGGCTACACCTTC
CASSLVGQGAPGYTF
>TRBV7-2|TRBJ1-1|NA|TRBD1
TGTGCCAGCAGCCACCCGACAGGGTCGGGCACTGAAGCTTTCTTT
CASSHPTGSGTEAFF
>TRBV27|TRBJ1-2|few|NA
TGTGCCAGCAGTTTAGCGGAAACAGGCTATGGCTACACCTTC
CASSLAETGYGYTF
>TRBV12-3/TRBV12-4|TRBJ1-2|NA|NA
TGTGCCAGCAGCTCCGGCTATGGCTACACCTTC
CASSSGYGYTF
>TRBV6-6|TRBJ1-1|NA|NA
TGTACCCAGTGGGGAGGTAGGGTGAACACTGAAGCTTTCTTT
CTQWGGRVNTEAFF
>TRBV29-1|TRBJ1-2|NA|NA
TGCAGCGTTGAAGACACAGTGCAGGGCTACACCTTC
CSVEDTVQGYTF
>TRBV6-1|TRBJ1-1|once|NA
TGTGCCGCATTGCGGAGAAACACTGAAGCTTTCTTT
CAALRRNTEAFF
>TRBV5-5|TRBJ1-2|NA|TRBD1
TGTGCCAGCAGCATGGGACAGGGTCAACAGTATGGCTACACCTTC
CASSMGQGQQYGYTF
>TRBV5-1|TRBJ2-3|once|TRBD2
TGCGCCAGCAGCTTGACTAGCGGGGGGGCAAGCACGCAGTATTTT
CASSLTSGGASTQYF
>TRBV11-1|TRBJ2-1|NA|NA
TGTGCCAGCAGCTTAGTTCAGGCCCTCAATGAGCAGTTCTTC
CASSLVQALNEQFF
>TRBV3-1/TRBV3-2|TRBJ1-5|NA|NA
TGTGCCAGCAGCCAAGAACGTGGGACAACGCATTTT
CASSQERGTTHF
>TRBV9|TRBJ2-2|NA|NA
TGTGCCAGCAGCGTAGCCACTAACACCGGGGAGCTGTTTTTT
CASSVATNTGELFF
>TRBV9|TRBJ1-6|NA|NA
TGTGCCAGCAGCGTTCAGGGTGACAATTCACCCCTCCACTTT
CASSVQGDNSPLHF
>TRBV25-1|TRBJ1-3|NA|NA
TGTGCCAGCAGTGATCGCGGATCGTTTGGAAACACCATATATTTT
CASSDRGSFGNTIYF
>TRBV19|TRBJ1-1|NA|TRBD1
TGTGCCAGTAGTTTCCCGGGACAGGCCACTGAAGCTTTCTTT
CASSFPGQATEAFF
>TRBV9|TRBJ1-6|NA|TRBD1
TGTGCCAGCAGCGTGGAGGACAGGGGAGGGAATTCACCCCTCCACTTT
CASSVEDRGGNSPLHF
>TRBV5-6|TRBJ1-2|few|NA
TGTGCCAGCAGCTCGGGGGACGCCCCCCTGAGTGGCTACACCTTC
CASSSGDAPLSGYTF
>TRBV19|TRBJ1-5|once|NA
TGTGCCAGTAGTAACCAGGGTTTCCAGCCCCAGCATTTT
CASSNQGFQPQHF
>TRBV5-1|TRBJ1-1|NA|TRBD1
TGCGCCAGCAGCCTCTCAGGACAGGAAACGAACACTGAAGCTTTCTTT
CASSLSGQETNTEAFF
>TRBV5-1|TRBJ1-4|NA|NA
TGCGCCAGCAGACAGGGTTATGAAAAACTGTTTTTT
CASRQGYEKLFF
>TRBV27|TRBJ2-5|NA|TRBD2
TGTGCCAGCAGTTTGGACGGGGCGGGGGTTGTGAAGACCCAGTACTTC
CASSLDGAGVVKTQYF
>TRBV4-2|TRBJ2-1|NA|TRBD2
TGTGCCAGCAGCCAAGATAAGCGGGAGCCAGTCAATGAGCAGTTCTTC
CASSQDKREPVNEQFF
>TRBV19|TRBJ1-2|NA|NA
TGTGCCAGTAGTATAGTGAGCGGGGGAAACTATGGCTACACCTTC
CASSIVSGGNYGYTF
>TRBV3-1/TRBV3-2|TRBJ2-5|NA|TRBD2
TGTGCCAGCAGCCAAGGGGTCGGGACTAGCGGGCAAGAGACCCAGTACTTC
CASSQGVGTSGQETQYF